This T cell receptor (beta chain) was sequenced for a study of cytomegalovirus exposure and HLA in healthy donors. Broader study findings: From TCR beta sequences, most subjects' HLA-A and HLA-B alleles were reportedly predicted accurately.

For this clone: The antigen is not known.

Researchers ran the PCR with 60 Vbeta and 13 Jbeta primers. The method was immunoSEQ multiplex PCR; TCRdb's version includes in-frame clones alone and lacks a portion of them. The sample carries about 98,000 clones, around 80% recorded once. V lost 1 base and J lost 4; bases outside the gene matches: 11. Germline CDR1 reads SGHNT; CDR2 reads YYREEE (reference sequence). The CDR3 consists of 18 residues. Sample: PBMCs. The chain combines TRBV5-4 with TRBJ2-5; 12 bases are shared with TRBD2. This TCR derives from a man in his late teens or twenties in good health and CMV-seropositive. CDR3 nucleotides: TGTGCCAGCAGCTTGCCTAGCGGGGGGGTGTTTTTAGGAGAGACCCAGTACTTC. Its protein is CASSLPSGGVFLGETQYF.